A single sample gave rise to the 3 T cell receptor beta chains below, sequenced in a study of a mutant IDH1 vaccine in newly diagnosed glioma. The repertoire was sequenced with immunoSEQ multiplex PCR; TCRdb's copy has only in-frame clones and lacks some. This sample carries 65,000 to 70,000 clones, 80% to 90% of them seen once, and the ten largest clones take approximately 4.2%. Sample time point: baseline, week 1 (first vaccination visit). Treatment in this sample: pre-vaccination baseline after standard-of-care therapy. This specimen consisted of peripheral blood mononuclear cells (PBMCs), obtained from a glioma patient treated with radiotherapy, temozolomide or both. The receptors originated from a woman younger than 35 with glioma. Some clones in this sample may be carry-over from other donors' samples.

This chain connects TRBV5-6 to TRBJ1-1; D may be TRBD1 (5 bases). The CDR3 loop spans 14 amino acids. From germline, CDR1 is SGHDT and CDR2 YYEEEE. V gave up 4 bases and J gave up 3 bases, with 13 bases separating them. Here the CDR3 DNA reads TGTGCCAGCAGCCAAGGGGCAGGGCACACTGAAGCTTTCTTT. Its protein product is CASSQGAGHTEAFF.

The V and J genes are TRBV5-1 and TRBJ1-2; tentatively, D is TRBD1 (6 bases). V gave up 3 bases and J gave up 7 bases, with 28 bases separating them. This CDR3 has 18 residues. The germline V gene has CDR1 SGHRS and CDR2 YFSETQ. CDR3 amino acids: CASSSEKDTGRTTGGYTF. The CDR3 DNA follows: TGCGCCAGCAGCTCCGAAAAGGATACAGGGCGTACTACTGGTGGCTACACCTTC.

The V gene is TRBV9, the J gene TRBJ2-3; 10 nucleotides agree with TRBD1. V trimming: 3 bases; J trimming: 3 bases; junction bases outside the gene matches: 10. The CDR3 has 17 residues. Per germline, CDR1 SGDLS and CDR2 YYNGEE. The CDR3 loop is CASSDRLGTGVTDTQYF. CDR3 in DNA: TGTGCCAGCAGCGACCGTCTGGGGACAGGGGTGACAGATACGCAGTATTTT. The complete variable domain, with remaining parts taken from reference TRBV9 and TRBJ2-3, reads DSGVTQTPKHLITATGQRVTLRCSPRSGDLSVYWYQQSLDQGLQFLIQYYNGEERAKGNILERFSAQQFPDLHSELNLSSLELGDSALYFCASSDRLGTGVTDTQYFGPGTRLTVL.